This TCR beta chain was profiled in a study of T cell changes during pregnancy in multiple sclerosis. Between the trimmed V and J ends, which lost 5 bases and 1 base, there was a span of 11 bases. The CDR3 consists of 13 residues. Germline V gives CDR1 SQVTM, CDR2 ANQGSEA. Only in-frame clones appear in the TCRdb table, and some are missing; sequencing was by immunoSEQ multiplex PCR. The sample lists about 50,000 clones; about 90% were seen once. This sequence originates from a female donor with multiple sclerosis, enrolled in a pregnancy study. This chain joins TRBV29-1 and TRBJ1-1; a weak D match, TRBD1 (5 bases). The sample here was CD8+ T cells from peripheral blood mononuclear cells, taken after pregnancy. DNA for the CDR3: TGCAGCGTTATCTGGGACTGGAACACTGAAGCTTTCTTT. Translating gives CSVIWDWNTEAFF.